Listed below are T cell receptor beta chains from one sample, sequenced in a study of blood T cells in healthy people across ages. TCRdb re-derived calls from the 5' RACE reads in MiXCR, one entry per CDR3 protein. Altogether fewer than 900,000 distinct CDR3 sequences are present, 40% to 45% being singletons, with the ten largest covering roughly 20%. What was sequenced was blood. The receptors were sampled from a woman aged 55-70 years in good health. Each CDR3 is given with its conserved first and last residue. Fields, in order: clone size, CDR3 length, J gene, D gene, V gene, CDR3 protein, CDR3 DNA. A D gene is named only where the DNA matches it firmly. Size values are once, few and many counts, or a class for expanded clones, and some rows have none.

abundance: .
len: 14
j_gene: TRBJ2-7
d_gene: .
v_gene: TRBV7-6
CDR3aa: CASSSLGKGYEQYF
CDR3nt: TGTGCCAGCAGCTCCCTAGGAAAAGGCTACGAGCAGTACTTC

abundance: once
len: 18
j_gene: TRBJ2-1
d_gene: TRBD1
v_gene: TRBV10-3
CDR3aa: CAISGGNPDRWLYNEQFF
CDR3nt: TGTGCCATCAGTGGGGGGAATCCGGACAGGTGGCTTTACAATGAGCAGTTCTTC

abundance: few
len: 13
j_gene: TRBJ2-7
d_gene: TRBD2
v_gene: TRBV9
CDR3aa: CASSHNSGTEQYF
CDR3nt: TGTGCCAGCAGTCATAATAGCGGGACCGAGCAGTACTTC

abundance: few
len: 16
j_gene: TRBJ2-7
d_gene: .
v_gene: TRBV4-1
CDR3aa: CASSLAYGTVSYEQYF
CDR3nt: TGCGCCAGCAGCCTTGCCTATGGGACGGTTTCCTACGAGCAGTACTTC

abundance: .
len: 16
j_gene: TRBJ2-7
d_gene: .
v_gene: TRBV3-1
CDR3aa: CASSQGEGSSYNEQYF
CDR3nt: TGTGCCAGCAGCCAAGGGGAAGGGAGCTCCTACAATGAGCAGTACTTC

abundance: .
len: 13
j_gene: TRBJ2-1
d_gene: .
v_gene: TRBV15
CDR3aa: CATSRAPVHEQFF
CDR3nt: TGTGCCACCAGCAGAGCCCCGGTCCATGAGCAGTTCTTC

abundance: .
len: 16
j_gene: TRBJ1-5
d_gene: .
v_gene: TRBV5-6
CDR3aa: CASSPNGPRGQQPQHF
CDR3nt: TGTGCCAGCAGCCCTAATGGTCCCCGGGGGCAACAGCCCCAGCATTTT

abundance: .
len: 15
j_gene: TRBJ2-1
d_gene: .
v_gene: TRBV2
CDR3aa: CASSRDDLSYNEQFF
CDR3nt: TGTGCCAGCAGTCGGGACGATCTCTCCTACAATGAGCAGTTCTTC

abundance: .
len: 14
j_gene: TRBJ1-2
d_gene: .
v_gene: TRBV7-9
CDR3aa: CASTRQSGSYGYTF
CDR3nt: TGTGCCAGCACCCGACAGTCCGGTAGCTATGGCTACACCTTC

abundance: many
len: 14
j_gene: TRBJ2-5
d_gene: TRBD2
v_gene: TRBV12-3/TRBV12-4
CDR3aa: CASSTRSPGGTQYF
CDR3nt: TGTGCCAGCAGTACCCGAAGTCCGGGAGGGACCCAGTACTTC

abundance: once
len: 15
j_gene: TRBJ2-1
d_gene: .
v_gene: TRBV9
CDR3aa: CASSVGRAVLNEQFF
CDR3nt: TGTGCCAGCAGCGTAGGTCGAGCGGTCCTCAATGAGCAGTTCTTC

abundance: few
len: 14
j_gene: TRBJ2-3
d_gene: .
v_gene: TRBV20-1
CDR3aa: CSARALRGTDTQYF
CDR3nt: TGCAGTGCTAGAGCCTTGAGGGGCACAGATACGCAGTATTTT

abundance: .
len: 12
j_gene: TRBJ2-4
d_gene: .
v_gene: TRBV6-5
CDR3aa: CASIGPKNIQYF
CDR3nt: TGTGCCAGCATAGGGCCCAAAAACATTCAGTACTTC

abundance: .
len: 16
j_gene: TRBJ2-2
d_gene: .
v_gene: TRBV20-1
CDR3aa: CSARDKGRGHAGELFF
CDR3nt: TGCAGTGCTAGAGATAAAGGACGGGGCCACGCCGGGGAGCTGTTTTTT

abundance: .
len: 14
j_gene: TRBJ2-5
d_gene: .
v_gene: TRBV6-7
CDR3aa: CASSYGLIQETQYF
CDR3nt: TGTGCCAGCAGTTACGGACTTATCCAAGAGACCCAGTACTTC

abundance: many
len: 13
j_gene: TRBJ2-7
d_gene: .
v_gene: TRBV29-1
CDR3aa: CSVQGHSSYEQYF
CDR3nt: TGCAGCGTCCAGGGTCATAGCTCCTACGAGCAGTACTTC

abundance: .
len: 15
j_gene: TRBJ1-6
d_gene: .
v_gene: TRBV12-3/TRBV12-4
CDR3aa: CASSPEGIYNSPLHF
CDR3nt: TGTGCCAGCAGTCCCGAGGGAATATATAATTCACCCCTCCACTTT

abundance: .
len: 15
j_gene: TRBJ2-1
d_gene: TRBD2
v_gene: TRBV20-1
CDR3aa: CSARPEASGHNEQFF
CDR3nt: TGCAGTGCTAGACCGGAGGCTAGCGGCCACAATGAGCAGTTCTTC

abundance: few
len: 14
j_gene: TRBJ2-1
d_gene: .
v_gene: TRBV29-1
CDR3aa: CGVASGSPDAEQFF
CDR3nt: TGCGGCGTTGCCTCGGGCTCCCCGGACGCTGAGCAGTTCTTC

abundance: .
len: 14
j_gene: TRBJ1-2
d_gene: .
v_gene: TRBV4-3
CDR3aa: CASSQERANYGYTF
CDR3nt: TGCGCCAGCAGCCAAGAAAGGGCCAACTATGGCTACACCTTC

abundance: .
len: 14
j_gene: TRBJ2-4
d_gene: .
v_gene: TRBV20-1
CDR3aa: CSARVAGLLSGQYF
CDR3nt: TGCAGTGCTAGAGTGGCGGGACTCCTAAGCGGGCAGTACTTC

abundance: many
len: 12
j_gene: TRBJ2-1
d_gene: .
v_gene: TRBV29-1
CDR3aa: CSVYMGEDEQFF
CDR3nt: TGCAGCGTTTATATGGGGGAAGATGAGCAGTTCTTC

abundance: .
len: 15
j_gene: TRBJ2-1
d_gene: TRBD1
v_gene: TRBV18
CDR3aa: CASSAGTAKNNEQFF
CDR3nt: TGTGCCAGCTCAGCCGGGACAGCTAAGAACAATGAGCAGTTCTTC

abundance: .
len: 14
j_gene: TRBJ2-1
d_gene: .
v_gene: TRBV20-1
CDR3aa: CSARSLSEYNEQFF
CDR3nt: TGCAGTGCTAGGAGTCTTAGCGAATACAATGAGCAGTTCTTC

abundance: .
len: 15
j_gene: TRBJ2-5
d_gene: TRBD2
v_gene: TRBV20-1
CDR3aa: CSAPRIAGPQETQYF
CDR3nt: TGCAGTGCTCCCCGGATAGCGGGGCCTCAAGAGACCCAGTACTTC

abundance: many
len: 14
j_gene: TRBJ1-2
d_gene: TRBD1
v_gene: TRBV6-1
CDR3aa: CASSALPGGYGYTF
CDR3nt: TGTGCCAGCAGTGCCCTTCCAGGGGGCTATGGCTACACCTTC

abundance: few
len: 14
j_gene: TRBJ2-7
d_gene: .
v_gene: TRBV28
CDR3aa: CASSLLGNLDEQYF
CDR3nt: TGTGCCAGCAGTTTGTTGGGGAATTTAGACGAGCAGTACTTC

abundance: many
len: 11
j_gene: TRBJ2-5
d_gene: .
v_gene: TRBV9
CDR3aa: CASSGEETQYF
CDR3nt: TGTGCCAGCAGCGGAGAAGAGACCCAGTACTTC

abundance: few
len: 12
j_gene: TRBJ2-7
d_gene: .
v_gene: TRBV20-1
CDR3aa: CSAYTALNEQYF
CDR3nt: TGCAGTGCATATACAGCATTGAACGAGCAGTACTTC

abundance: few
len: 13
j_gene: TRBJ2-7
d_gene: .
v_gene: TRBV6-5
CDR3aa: CASSKDLRRGQYF
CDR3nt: TGTGCCAGCAGTAAGGACCTCCGGAGGGGGCAGTACTTC

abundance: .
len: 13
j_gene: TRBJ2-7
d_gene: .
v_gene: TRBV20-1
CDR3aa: CSAAPDSAYEQYF
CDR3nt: TGCAGTGCTGCCCCAGACAGCGCCTACGAGCAGTACTTC

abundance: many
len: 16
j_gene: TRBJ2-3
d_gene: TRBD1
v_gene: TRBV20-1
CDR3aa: CSARDSGQGDTDTQYF
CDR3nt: TGCAGTGCTAGAGATTCCGGACAGGGGGACACAGATACGCAGTATTTT

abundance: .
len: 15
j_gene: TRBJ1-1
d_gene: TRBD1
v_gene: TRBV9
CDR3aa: CASSVGQGTYTEAFF
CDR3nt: TGTGCCAGCAGCGTAGGACAGGGGACATACACTGAAGCTTTCTTT

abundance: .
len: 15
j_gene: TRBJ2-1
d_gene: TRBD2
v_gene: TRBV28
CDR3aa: CASRGTRKVIIEQFF
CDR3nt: TGTGCCAGCAGAGGGACTAGGAAAGTGATTATTGAGCAGTTCTTC

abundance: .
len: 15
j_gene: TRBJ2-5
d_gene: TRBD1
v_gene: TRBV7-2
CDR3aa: CASSIDRGRGETQYF
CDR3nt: TGTGCCAGCAGCATCGACAGGGGGCGGGGAGAGACCCAGTACTTC

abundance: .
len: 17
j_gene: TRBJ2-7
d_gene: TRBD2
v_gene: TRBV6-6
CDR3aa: CASSYAARLAGNYEQYF
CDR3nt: TGTGCCAGCAGTTACGCGGCTCGGCTAGCGGGGAACTACGAGCAGTACTTC

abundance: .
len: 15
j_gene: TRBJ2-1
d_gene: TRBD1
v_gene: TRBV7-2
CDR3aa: CASSLDRGLYSEQFF
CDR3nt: TGTGCCAGCAGTTTGGACAGGGGGCTGTACAGTGAGCAGTTCTTC

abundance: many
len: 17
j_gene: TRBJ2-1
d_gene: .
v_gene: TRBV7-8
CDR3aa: CASSLEVGGAGSNEQFF
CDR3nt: TGTGCCAGCAGCTTAGAGGTGGGGGGCGCGGGGTCGAATGAGCAGTTCTTC

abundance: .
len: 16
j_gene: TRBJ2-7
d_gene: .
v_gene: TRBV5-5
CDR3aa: CASSLGGDTAFYEQYF
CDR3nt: TGTGCCAGCAGCTTGGGAGGAGATACCGCCTTCTACGAGCAGTACTTC

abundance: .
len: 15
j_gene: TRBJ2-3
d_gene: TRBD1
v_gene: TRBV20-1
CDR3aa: CSATYDRGLTDTQYF
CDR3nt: TGCAGTGCCACCTACGACAGGGGGCTCACAGATACGCAGTATTTT

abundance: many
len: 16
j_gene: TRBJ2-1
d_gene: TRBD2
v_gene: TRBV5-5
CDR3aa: CASSLEAASGGNEQFF
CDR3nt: TGTGCCAGCAGCTTGGAGGCGGCTAGCGGGGGTAATGAGCAGTTCTTC

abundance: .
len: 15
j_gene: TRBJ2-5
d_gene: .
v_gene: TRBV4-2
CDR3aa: CASSQDRGQRGTQYF
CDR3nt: TGTGCCAGCAGCCAAGACAGGGGTCAGCGTGGGACCCAGTACTTC

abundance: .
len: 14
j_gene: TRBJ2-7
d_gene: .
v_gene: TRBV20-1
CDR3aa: CSAPPRGGVYEQYF
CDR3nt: TGCAGTGCTCCCCCTAGGGGGGGCGTCTACGAGCAGTACTTC

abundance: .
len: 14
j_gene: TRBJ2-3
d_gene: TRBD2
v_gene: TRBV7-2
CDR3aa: CANRRGGSTDTQYF
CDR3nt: TGTGCCAACCGGCGCGGGGGGAGCACAGATACGCAGTATTTT

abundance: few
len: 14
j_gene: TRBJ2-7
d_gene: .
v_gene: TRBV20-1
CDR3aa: CSASLGQGSYEQYF
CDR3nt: TGCAGTGCTAGTCTAGGGCAGGGCAGCTACGAGCAGTACTTC

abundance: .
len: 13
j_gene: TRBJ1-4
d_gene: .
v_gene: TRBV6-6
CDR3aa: CASSRRAGEKLFF
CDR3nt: TGTGCCTCGTCCAGACGGGCAGGTGAAAAACTGTTTTTT

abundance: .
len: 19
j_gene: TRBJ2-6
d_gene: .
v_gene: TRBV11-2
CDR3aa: CASSFYKGPLSSGANVLTF
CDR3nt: TGTGCCAGCAGCTTTTACAAGGGGCCCCTGAGCTCTGGGGCCAACGTCCTGACTTTC

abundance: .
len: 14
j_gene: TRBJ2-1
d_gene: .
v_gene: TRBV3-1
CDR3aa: CASSQGAGPPEQFF
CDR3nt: TGTGCCAGCAGCCAAGGGGCCGGGCCACCTGAGCAGTTCTTC

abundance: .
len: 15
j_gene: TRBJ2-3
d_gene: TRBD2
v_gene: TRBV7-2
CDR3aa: CASRFTSGRSDTQYF
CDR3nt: TGTGCCAGCAGATTTACTAGCGGGAGATCAGATACGCAGTATTTT

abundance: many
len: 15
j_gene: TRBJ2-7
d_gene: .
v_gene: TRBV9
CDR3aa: CASSVASGGGYEQYF
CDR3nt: TGTGCCAGCAGCGTAGCCTCCGGCGGTGGATACGAGCAGTACTTC

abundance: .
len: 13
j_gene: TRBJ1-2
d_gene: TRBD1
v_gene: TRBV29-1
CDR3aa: CSVADRSVYGYTF
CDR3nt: TGCAGCGTTGCGGACAGGTCCGTCTATGGCTACACCTTC

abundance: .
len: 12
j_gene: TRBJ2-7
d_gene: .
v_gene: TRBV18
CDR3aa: CASSFTGCEQYF
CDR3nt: TGTGCCAGCTCATTTACAGGGTGCGAGCAGTACTTC